This TCR beta chain emerged from a study of blood T cell repertoires in COVID-19 (dated by TCRdb to about 2020). For the study in its entirety: The collaborator samples originated in the United States, Italy and Spain and spanned the acute and convalescent phases of COVID-19. The material from the prospective study consisted of cDNA or gDNA derived from T cells, B-cell-depleted T cells, or PBMCs. The dataset comprised deeply sampled blood TCRbeta repertoires from subjects exposed to, actively infected with, or recovered from COVID-19. A freely available public database, intended as a resource for researchers studying the immune response to SARS-CoV-2, is where the repertoires were released. The samples were drawn from the first 160 participants of the ongoing ImmuneRACE study and from some 1,300 subjects provided by 6 global collaborators. A de-identified subject ID, COVID-19 status, age in years and sex were almost always included in the sample metadata. Where HLA class I and class II types were available, the types were taken from metadata supplied by the sample provider, not from assay-based typing. The research as a whole found: Clinical and demographic metadata were provided uncurated, with the amount varying by source and participant.

In Seattle, one collaborating source enrolled patients while the infection was active and tracked those patients longitudinally over the course of disease. Whole blood was collected in K2EDTA tubes by collaborating institutions according to the institutions' own protocols. For TCRbeta analysis, collaborator samples were shipped as frozen whole blood, as isolated PBMCs, or as DNA extracted from either sample type. Worth noting for this clone: Its antigen is not yet known. Per-nucleotide qualities are absent, and no much larger clonotype sits a single base away.

The immunoSEQ Assay, a bias-controlled multiplex PCR, was used to amplify TCRbeta CDR3 regions from genomic DNA. Regarding the original processing steps: The number of nucleated cells in each sample was estimated from the amplification of reference gene primers within the assay. Sequence reads were collapsed and filtered to measure the absolute abundance of every unique TCRbeta CDR3 rearrangement. For each sample, productive Simpson clonality was calculated as the square root of Simpson's diversity index across productive rearrangements. TCRdb retrieved this table from immuneACCESS and kept in-frame rearrangements only. Not all clones are present; in checked studies, unresolved V genes account for under half, and no reason is known for the remainder. V and J calls and clone size are as listed in that table; D and trimming were resolved from the DNA. The sample table contains roughly 150,000 clones; only one count was recorded for roughly 90% of them. About 5.3% of the sample is taken by the ten largest.

Trimming at the junction amounts to 2 bases on V and 1 base on J, and the germline ends lie 6 bases apart. The CDR3 contains 14 residues, cysteine and phenylalanine counted. Just the 42-base CDR3 DNA is kept, in frame starting at base 1. The germline V gene supplies CDR1 ENHRY and CDR2 SYGVKD. Here the chain combines TRBV10-3 and TRBJ1-5; too little of a D gene remains to name it. This TCR derives from a young man with COVID-19, enrolled during active disease. The sequenced material came from peripheral blood. The bases read TGTGCCATCAGTGAGGCGGGGAGCAATCAGCCCCAGCATTTT. Its product reads: CAISEAGSNQPQHF.